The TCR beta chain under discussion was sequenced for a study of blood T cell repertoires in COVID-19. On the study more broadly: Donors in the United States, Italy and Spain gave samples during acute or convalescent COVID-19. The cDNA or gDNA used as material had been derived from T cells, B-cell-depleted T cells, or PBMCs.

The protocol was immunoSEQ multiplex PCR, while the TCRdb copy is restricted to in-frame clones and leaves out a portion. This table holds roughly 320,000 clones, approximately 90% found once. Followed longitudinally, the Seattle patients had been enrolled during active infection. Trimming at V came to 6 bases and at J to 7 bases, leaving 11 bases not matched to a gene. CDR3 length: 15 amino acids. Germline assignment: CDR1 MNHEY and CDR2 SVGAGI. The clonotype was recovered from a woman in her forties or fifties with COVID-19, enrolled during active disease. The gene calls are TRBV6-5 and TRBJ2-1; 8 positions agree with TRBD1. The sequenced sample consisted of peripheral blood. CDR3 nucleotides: TGTGCCAGCAGCCGGCAGGGGGCGGGTGAAAATGAGCAGTTCTTC. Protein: CASSRQGAGENEQFF.